This TCR beta chain was identified during a study of blood T cell repertoires in COVID-19. Here immunoSEQ multiplex PCR was the method, and the copy in TCRdb shows in-frame clones only, minus some. Of fewer than 450,000 clones in the sample, around 88% were seen once. The CDR3 loop spans 12 amino acids. Looked up from germline, CDR1 is MDHEN and CDR2 is SYDVKM. Trimming cost V 11 bases and J 4 bases, with 12 bases left between them. This clone appeared a single time. The V and J genes are TRBV28 and TRBJ1-5; D might be TRBD1 (6 bases). Sequences were obtained from peripheral blood. This TCR was sampled from a woman aged 50 to 60 with COVID-19, enrolled during active disease. Here the CDR3 reads CAACDRNQPQHF. CDR3 bases: TGTGCCGCCTGCGACAGGAATCAGCCCCAGCATTTT.